This paragraph covers one T cell receptor (beta chain) sequence. Its antigen has not been determined. No much larger clone exists at a distance of one base, and base qualities are not known. This entry is derived from a study of T cell changes during pregnancy in multiple sclerosis (dated by TCRdb to between 2017 and 2020). About the full investigation: In women with multiple sclerosis, the researchers looked at how the T cell repertoire shifted as pregnancy progressed.

The library was obtained by the immunoSEQ multiplex PCR assay. TCRdb took this table from immuneACCESS and kept in-frame rearrangements with V and J called. Such tables lack part of the clones; where checked against another copy, unresolved V genes explain under half of the gap, and the rest is unexplained. Within this sample are tens of thousands of clones, with about 90% of them counted one time only. The ten largest clonotypes hold 0.7% to 0.8% of the sample. Sequenced material: CD4+ T cells from peripheral blood mononuclear cells, taken in the first trimester of pregnancy. The origin of this receptor is a female donor with multiple sclerosis, enrolled in a pregnancy study.

The nucleotides are TGTGCCAGCAGCTTGAGGAGGGACGGCGGCTACACCTTC. It translates to CASSLRRDGGYTF. The chain is made from TRBV5-4 and TRBJ1-2; perhaps TRBD1 is the D gene, with 5 bases matching. At the junction V is shortened by 1 base and J by 8 bases, with 12 bases in between. The CDR3 goes from the cysteine to the phenylalanine over 13 residues. Only CDR3 DNA remains: 39 bases, in frame from the first base. In the germline V gene (reference sequence), CDR1 corresponds to SGHNT and CDR2 to YYREEE.